The entry that follows covers one T cell receptor (beta chain) sequence. Its matching antigen is unknown. Primers for the PCR totalled 60 Vbeta and 13 Jbeta. Only in-frame clones appear in the TCRdb table, and some are missing; sequencing was by immunoSEQ multiplex PCR. Its table lists around 45,000 clones. The record originates from a study of cytomegalovirus exposure and HLA in healthy donors. Whole-study results and caveats: Cytomegalovirus association was assigned to more than 150 TCR beta chains.

Germline CDR1 MNHNS, CDR2 SASEGT. The CDR3 loop spans 16 amino acids. Trimming removed 4 bases from V and 5 bases from J, with 17 bases in between. The sequenced sample was PBMCs. The TCR originated in a male donor in good health and CMV-seronegative. V and J are TRBV6-1 and TRBJ2-2; D is uncertain. CDR3 loop: CASSGVTVDFTGELFF. CDR3 bases: TGTGCCAGCAGTGGAGTAACAGTGGATTTTACCGGGGAGCTGTTTTTT.